These 32 T cell receptor beta chains were sequenced from one sample in a study of cytomegalovirus exposure and HLA in healthy donors. Only in-frame clones appear in the TCRdb table, and some are missing; sequencing was by immunoSEQ multiplex PCR. The sample contains tens of thousands of clones, 95% to 98% of which appear only once. Sample: PBMCs. All receptors come from a man between 18 and 35 years old in good health and CMV-seronegative.

The chain links TRBV27 to TRBJ2-2; 11 bases align to TRBD1. V lost 6 bases and J lost 1; bases outside the gene matches: 7. The CDR3 covers 17 residues. Germline V gene data show CDR1 as MNHEY and CDR2 as SMNVEV (reference sequence). The CDR3 protein is CASSRIGTGGNTGELFF. The CDR3 coding sequence is TGTGCCAGCAGCCGTATCGGGACAGGGGGGAACACCGGGGAGCTGTTTTTT.

The CDR3 spells CASSDRGRVADTQYF. CDR3 DNA: TGTGCCAGCAGTGACCGTGGCAGGGTCGCAGATACGCAGTATTTT. The rearrangement uses TRBV6-1 and TRBJ2-3; D is possibly TRBD1 (5 bases). The V gene's germline CDR1 is MNHNS and CDR2 SASEGT. The CDR3 contains 15 residues. Deletions cut 3 bases from V and 4 bases from J, with 14 bases between.

The V gene is TRBV6-6, the J gene TRBJ2-2; D gene ambiguous. CDR3 length: 11 amino acids. V lost 6 bases and J lost 7, with 6 bases in between. Germline CDR1 reads MNHNY; CDR2 reads SVGAGI (reference sequence). For the CDR3, the DNA is TGTGCCAGCAGACTTGACGGGGAGCTGTTTTTT. This encodes CASRLDGELFF.

The gene calls are TRBV28 and TRBJ1-2; D is perhaps TRBD1 (5 bases). CDR1 MDHEN and CDR2 SYDVKM come from the germline V gene. The CDR3 has 16 residues. Trimming removed 3 bases from V and 0 bases from J, with 14 bases in between. CDR3 nucleotide sequence: TGTGCCAGCAGTTTTCAGGGCCCGGGTCCTAACTATGGCTACACCTTC. Encoded protein: CASSFQGPGPNYGYTF.

This chain connects TRBV5-1 to TRBJ2-5; 12 bases match TRBD1. Germline-derived CDR1 and CDR2 are SGHRS and YFSETQ. This CDR3 has 15 amino acids. Losses at the gene ends were 7 bases for V and 3 bases for J; bases not matched to a gene: 7. The CDR3, as DNA: TGCGCCAGCCGGTTGGGGACAGGGGGCGAAGAGACCCAGTACTTC. The encoded protein is CASRLGTGGEETQYF.

The chain employs TRBV29-1 and TRBJ1-4; the match to TRBD1 covers 10 bases. Germline CDR1 and CDR2: SQVTM and ANQGSEA. The CDR3 covers 15 residues. V was pared by 5 bases and J by 0 bases, with 3 bases of the junction left unmatched. The CDR3 DNA follows: TGCAGCGTTCGAGGGACAGGGGCAACTAATGAAAAACTGTTTTTT. Amino acids: CSVRGTGATNEKLFF.

The chain recombines TRBV7-2 with TRBJ1-2; TRBD1 matches 10 bases. Germline loops: CDR1 SGHTA, CDR2 FQGNSA. The ends lost 5 bases at V and 5 bases at J; junction bases unmatched: 8. This CDR3 is built from 15 residues. CDR3 DNA: TGTGCCAGCAGCACCAGCAGGACAGGGGGATATGGCTACACCTTC. This translates into CASSTSRTGGYGYTF.

J is TRBJ2-3 and V is TRBV2, with a weak D call TRBD2 (5 bases). V was clipped by 7 bases and J by 6 bases, with 8 bases between them. Germline V lookup: CDR1 SNHLY, CDR2 FYNNEI. The CDR3 is made up of 11 amino acids. The CDR3 loop reads CASIASDTQYF. CDR3 sequence (DNA): TGTGCCAGCATAGCGTCGGATACGCAGTATTTT. The variable domain in full, completed from reference TRBV2 and TRBJ2-3, reads EPEVTQTPSHQVTQMGQEVILRCVPISNHLYFYWYRQILGQKVEFLVSFYNNEISEKSEIFDDQFSVERPDGSNFTLKIRSTKLEDSAMYFCASIASDTQYFGPGTRLTVL.

V is TRBV28 and J is TRBJ2-3; D is unclear. Between the trimmed V and J ends, which lost 5 bases and 4 bases, there was a span of 13 bases. Per germline, CDR1 MDHEN and CDR2 SYDVKM. This CDR3 is built from 14 residues. The CDR3 here is CASSLRSPADTQYF. DNA of the CDR3: TGTGCCAGCAGTCTCCGGAGCCCCGCAGATACGCAGTATTTT.

The chain combines TRBV2 with TRBJ2-7; 12 positions match TRBD2. Germline assignment: CDR1 SNHLY and CDR2 FYNNEI. The ends lost 6 bases at V and 6 bases at J; junction bases unmatched: 3. CDR3 size: 13 residues. This CDR3 reads CASRRLAGVEQYV. CDR3 in DNA: TGTGCCAGCAGGAGACTAGCGGGAGTCGAGCAGTACGTC.

This clone came up once. The rearrangement joins TRBV9 to TRBJ2-1; TRBD2 is a possible D gene (6 bases). Germline CDR1 SGDLS, CDR2 YYNGEE. V lost 2 bases and J 8 bases, leaving 17 bases between the germline ends. This CDR3 contains 15 residues. CDR3 region: CASSVDTRGGDEQFF. In DNA form, the CDR3 reads TGTGCCAGCAGCGTTGACACCCGCGGAGGGGATGAGCAGTTCTTC.

The V gene is TRBV27, the J gene TRBJ2-2; D not resolved. Germline CDR1 reads MNHEY; CDR2 reads SMNVEV (reference sequence). The CDR3 has 16 residues. Trimming left V 2 bases short and J 4 bases short, with 14 bases between. The CDR3 loop reads CASSLVSGSGTGELFF. DNA of the CDR3: TGTGCCAGCAGTTTAGTCTCCGGATCGGGCACCGGGGAGCTGTTTTTT.

The chain is built from TRBV30 and TRBJ2-3, with D possibly TRBD2 on 5 matching bases. CDR1 and CDR2 (germline): GTSNPN, SVGIG (reference sequence). V shed 3 bases and J shed 0 bases, with 13 bases lying between them. The CDR3 has 15 amino acids. The CDR3 is CAWSRTFSSTDTQYF. The DNA of the CDR3 is TGTGCCTGGAGCCGGACTTTTTCTAGCACAGATACGCAGTATTTT.

Here the CDR3 DNA reads TGTGCCAGTAGTATGGGACAAATCCAAGAGACCCAGTACTTC. This gives the protein CASSMGQIQETQYF. The chain uses TRBV19 and TRBJ2-5; TRBD1 is a possible D gene (6 bases). Germline V gene lookup returns CDR1 LNHDA and CDR2 SQIVND (reference sequence). Trimming cost V 3 bases and J 1 base, with 9 bases left between them. The CDR3 covers 14 residues.

The genes are TRBV11-2 and TRBJ2-3, with 9 bases fitting TRBD1. The V segment lost 1 base and the J segment 2 bases; nucleotides outside the gene matches: 10. Germline CDR1 SGHAT, CDR2 FQNNGV. The CDR3 consists of 18 residues. The CDR3: CASSLAIDRDRATDTQYF. The CDR3 DNA follows: TGTGCCAGCAGCTTAGCGATAGACCGGGACAGGGCCACAGATACGCAGTATTTT. Combining the CDR3 with reference TRBV11-2 and TRBJ2-3 gives the whole variable domain EAGVAQSPRYKIIEKRQSVAFWCNPISGHATLYWYQQILGQGPKLLIQFQNNGVVDDSQLPKDRFSAERLKGVDSTLKIQPAKLEDSAVYLCASSLAIDRDRATDTQYFGPGTRLTVL.

The V gene is TRBV7-9, the J gene TRBJ1-2, with 7 bases identical to TRBD1. The CDR3 is made up of 16 amino acids. Looked up from germline, CDR1 is SEHNR and CDR2 is FQNEAQ (reference sequence). V shed 0 bases, J shed 1 base, and the junction held 5 bases outside the gene matches. The CDR3 DNA reads as TGTGCCAGCAGCTTAGCTAAAGGGACAGTTAACTATGGCTACACCTTC. Amino acids: CASSLAKGTVNYGYTF.

The chain joins TRBV18 to TRBJ2-1; 9 nucleotides agree with TRBD1. V lost 0 bases, J lost 8 bases, and 11 bases stayed unmatched. The V gene's germline CDR1 is KGHSH and CDR2 LQKENI. This CDR3 is built from 17 residues. The DNA for the CDR3 is TGTGCCAGCTCACCACCTGGCGGACAGGGGAGGTTTGATGAGCAGTTCTTC. Translated, it gives CASSPPGGQGRFDEQFF.

The CDR3 nucleotides are TGTGCCAGCAGCCAAGTCTATCTCTCGGACAGGGAAAATGAAAAACTGTTTTTT. Protein: CASSQVYLSDRENEKLFF. This rearrangement joins TRBV4-2 to TRBJ1-4; TRBD1 matches at 8 bases. The CDR3 consists of 18 residues. Germline-derived CDR1 and CDR2 are LGHNA and YNFKEQ. The V segment lost 1 base and the J segment 5 bases; nucleotides outside the gene matches: 12.

The chain is built from TRBV9 and TRBJ1-4; a possible D gene is TRBD1 (6 bases). There are 14 residues in the CDR3. V lost 3 bases and J 5 bases, leaving 11 bases between the germline ends. Germline CDR1 reads SGDLS; CDR2 reads YYNGEE. The CDR3 coding sequence is TGTGCCAGCAGCGCCAGGGGTGGGAATGAAAAACTGTTTTTT. It codes for CASSARGGNEKLFF.

The chain recombines TRBV30 with TRBJ1-1; D ambiguous. V lost 6 bases, J lost 5 bases, and 7 bases lay in between. Germline V CDR1 and CDR2: GTSNPN, SVGIG (reference sequence). The CDR3 consists of 10 residues. The CDR3 reads CACARTEAFF. As DNA, the CDR3 is TGTGCCTGCGCGAGGACTGAAGCTTTCTTT. Full variable domain (rest looked up from reference TRBV30 and TRBJ1-1): SQTIHQWPATLVQPVGSPLSLECTVEGTSNPNLYWYRQAAGRGLQLLFYSVGIGQISSEVPQNLSASRPQDRQFILSSKKLLLSDSGFYLCACARTEAFFGQGTRLTVV.

This chain joins TRBV11-2 and TRBJ2-1; 7 nucleotides agree with TRBD2. CDR3 length: 14 residues. With 6 bases clipped from V and 7 bases from J, the junction kept 9 bases outside the gene matches. Germline V gene sequence: CDR1 SGHAT, CDR2 FQNNGV. CDR3 DNA sequence: TGTGCCAGCAGTCAGTTGGGGGGGGTGAATGAGCAGTTCTTC. Its translation is CASSQLGGVNEQFF.

The chain joins TRBV5-6 to TRBJ2-5; 8 nucleotides align to TRBD1. Trimming cost V 1 base and J 1 base; bases outside gene matches: 6. The CDR3 consists of 16 residues. Germline V lookup: CDR1 SGHDT, CDR2 YYEEEE. Here the CDR3 reads CASSLIYQGAQETQYF. The CDR3 nucleotides are TGTGCCAGCAGCTTGATTTATCAGGGGGCCCAAGAGACCCAGTACTTC.

The CDR3 loop reads CASSGTSGTSDTQYF. The CDR3 region has the DNA TGTGCCAGCAGCGGGACTAGCGGGACGTCAGATACGCAGTATTTT. The gene calls are TRBV2 and TRBJ2-3; 13 bases are a match to TRBD2. Germline lookup yields CDR1 SNHLY and CDR2 FYNNEI. CDR3 size: 15 residues. With 6 bases clipped from V and 4 bases from J, the junction kept 4 bases outside the gene matches.

This rearrangement joins TRBV25-1 to TRBJ2-7, with 7 nucleotides matching TRBD2. Germline V gene lookup returns CDR1 MGHDK and CDR2 SYGVNS. V lost 4 bases, J lost 5 bases, and 8 bases stayed unmatched. This CDR3 region has 14 residues. CDR3: CASSVEGGRNEQYF. For the CDR3, the DNA is TGTGCCAGCAGTGTTGAGGGAGGGAGAAACGAGCAGTACTTC.

In this sample, this clone turned up once. This chain joins TRBV18 and TRBJ1-2, with no clear D. V lost 3 bases to trimming and J lost 4 bases, with 18 bases between them. Germline V gene lookup returns CDR1 KGHSH and CDR2 LQKENI. This CDR3 is 16 amino acids long. The CDR3 reads CASSPRGEGSIYGYTF. CDR3 DNA sequence: TGTGCCAGCTCACCCCGTGGGGAGGGAAGTATCTATGGCTACACCTTC.

The chain uses TRBV6-6 and TRBJ2-4, with TRBD2 matching over 11 bases. This CDR3 comprises 15 residues. Trimming cost V 7 bases and J 6 bases; bases outside gene matches: 8. From germline, CDR1 is MNHNY and CDR2 SVGAGI (reference sequence). The CDR3: CASISLTSGGNIQYF. The CDR3 DNA reads as TGTGCCAGCATCTCCCTAACTAGCGGGGGAAACATTCAGTACTTC.

V gene TRBV19 combines with J gene TRBJ2-3; TRBD2 agrees at 7 bases. CDR3 size: 14 residues. Looked up from germline, CDR1 is LNHDA and CDR2 is SQIVND (reference sequence). J was trimmed by 5 bases and V by 6 bases; bases with no gene match: 8. The CDR3 here is CASRAGGRGDTQYF. In DNA form, the CDR3 reads TGTGCCAGTAGGGCAGGTGGGAGGGGAGATACGCAGTATTTT.

J is TRBJ2-5 and V is TRBV11-2; TRBD1 is a possible D gene (6 bases). The CDR3 sequence is 14 residues long. Trimming cost V 6 bases and J 1 base, with 12 bases left between them. CDR1 and CDR2 (germline): SGHAT, FQNNGV. The CDR3 region is CASSTQGLQETQYF. DNA for the CDR3: TGTGCCAGCAGTACCCAGGGGCTCCAAGAGACCCAGTACTTC.

Here the CDR3 DNA reads TGTGCCAGCAGCATTGGACAGGGATGGTACTACGAGCAGTACTTC. Translation gives CASSIGQGWYYEQYF. The chain couples TRBV6-5 to TRBJ2-7, with TRBD1 identical over 8 bases. Germline CDR1 MNHEY, CDR2 SVGAGI. J lost 3 bases, V lost 6 bases, and 10 bases had no gene match. The length of the CDR3 is 15 residues.

The rearrangement joins TRBV29-1 to TRBJ2-1; 7 bases match TRBD1. The CDR3 is 11 residues long. Germline CDR1 is SQVTM and CDR2 is ANQGSEA. V lost 5 bases, J lost 7 bases, and 2 bases stayed unmatched. The CDR3 DNA reads as TGCAGCGTTAACAGGGGTAATGAGCAGTTCTTC. It encodes CSVNRGNEQFF.

The chain recombines TRBV10-3 with TRBJ1-1; 10 bases line up with TRBD1. Trimming at V came to 6 bases and at J to 5 bases, leaving 12 bases not matched to a gene. The CDR3 totals 16 residues. In germline, CDR1 is ENHRY, CDR2 SYGVKD. The CDR3 nucleotides are TGTGCCATCAGGGCTGGGACAGGGGCAGGATGGACTGAAGCTTTCTTT. Its protein is CAIRAGTGAGWTEAFF.

This chain uses TRBV6-5 with TRBJ1-2, with TRBD1 as a possible D gene (6 bases). The germline V gene has CDR1 MNHEY and CDR2 SVGAGI. This CDR3 has 14 amino acids. Trimming shortened V by 4 bases and J by 4 bases, and 13 bases separated the two germline ends. For the CDR3, the DNA is TGTGCCAGCAGTTCGGCGAAGGGGGTCTATGGCTACACCTTC. It yields the protein CASSSAKGVYGYTF.